Following are 9 T cell receptor beta chains from one sample sequenced in a study of blood T cell repertoires in COVID-19. TCRdb's copy holds only in-frame clones and misses some; the assay was immunoSEQ multiplex PCR. The sample includes 310,000 or so clones, around 87% seen only once; the top ten take roughly 4%. Material for sequencing was peripheral blood. Receptors were obtained from a woman between 45 and 65 years old with active or convalescent COVID-19.

The gene calls are TRBV7-2 and TRBJ2-1, with 9 bases aligning to TRBD1. The CDR3 totals 14 residues. The germline gives CDR1 SGHTA, CDR2 FQGNSA. J lost 8 bases, V lost 3 bases, and 5 bases had no gene match. CDR3 loop: CASSFRGQGDEQFF. The CDR3 coding sequence is TGTGCCAGCAGCTTTAGGGGACAGGGCGATGAGCAGTTCTTC.

The chain uses TRBV14 and TRBJ2-1; D not certain. The V and J ends lost 2 bases and 7 bases respectively, with 9 bases between them. The CDR3 has 13 amino acids. CDR1 and CDR2 from the germline V gene are SGHDN and FVKESK. Here the CDR3 reads CASSQFPQNEQFF. The CDR3 nucleotides are TGTGCCAGCAGCCAATTCCCACAGAATGAGCAGTTCTTC. The full variable domain, completed using reference TRBV14 and TRBJ2-1, is EAGVTQFPSHSVIEKGQTVTLRCDPISGHDNLYWYRRVMGKEIKFLLHFVKESKQDESGMPNNRFLAERTGGTYSTLKVQPAELEDSGVYFCASSQFPQNEQFFGPGTRLTVL.

The V gene is TRBV13, the J gene TRBJ2-1; tentative D call: TRBD1 (6 bases). Trimming took off 4 bases at V and 9 bases at J, with 10 bases between the two ends. The germline CDR1 and CDR2 sequences are PRHDT and FYEKMQ (reference sequence). The CDR3 extends over 12 amino acids. CDR3 DNA sequence: TGTGCCAGCAGCTCCAGGGGCTTTGAGCAGTTCTTC. Protein product: CASSSRGFEQFF.

J is TRBJ1-1 and V is TRBV11-2; unclear D gene. CDR1 SGHAT and CDR2 FQNNGV come from the germline V gene. With 2 bases removed from V and 1 base from J, the gap between germline ends came to 8 bases. This CDR3 comprises 14 residues. The CDR3 loop is CASSLSPENTEAFF. The CDR3 nucleotides are TGTGCCAGCAGCTTATCGCCAGAGAACACTGAAGCTTTCTTT. Full variable domain (missing parts from reference TRBV11-2 and TRBJ1-1): EAGVAQSPRYKIIEKRQSVAFWCNPISGHATLYWYQQILGQGPKLLIQFQNNGVVDDSQLPKDRFSAERLKGVDSTLKIQPAKLEDSAVYLCASSLSPENTEAFFGQGTRLTVV.

This rearrangement joins TRBV6-1 to TRBJ1-4, with TRBD1 as a possible D gene (5 bases). Between the trimmed V and J ends, which lost 0 bases and 7 bases, there was a span of 15 bases. The CDR3 loop spans 16 amino acids. Germline V gives CDR1 MNHNS, CDR2 SASEGT. The DNA for the CDR3 is TGTGCCAGCAGTGAAGCTAACGGGGGGGAAGGTGAAAAACTGTTTTTT. Translating gives CASSEANGGEGEKLFF.

This clone came up a few times. V usage is TRBV7-3 and J usage is TRBJ2-2; no clear D gene. Per the germline V gene, CDR1 is SGHTA and CDR2 is FQGTGA. V gave up 5 bases and J gave up 6 bases, with 7 bases separating them. This CDR3 has 12 residues. CDR3 nucleotide sequence: TGTGCCAGCAGCCCAAGCTCCGGGGAGCTGTTTTTT. It codes for CASSPSSGELFF.

The table lists this clone with a count of one. This sequence joins TRBV29-1 and TRBJ2-2, with D maybe TRBD1 (6 bases). This CDR3 region has 16 residues. CDR1 is SQVTM and CDR2 is ANQGSEA in the germline V gene. Deletions cut 1 base from V and 3 bases from J, with 15 bases between. The CDR3 here is CSVEVVAGEHTGELFF. The CDR3 DNA reads TGCAGCGTTGAAGTTGTGGCAGGGGAACACACCGGGGAGCTGTTTTTT.

The rearrangement joins TRBV27 to TRBJ1-2, with a possible D match to TRBD1 (6 bases). V was pared by 3 bases and J by 2 bases, with 7 bases between. CDR3 length equals 13 residues. Germline CDR1 is MNHEY and CDR2 is SMNVEV (reference sequence). The CDR3 sequence: CASSFQGNYGYTF. For the CDR3, the DNA is TGTGCCAGCAGTTTCCAGGGGAACTATGGCTACACCTTC.

This sequence joins TRBV11-2 and TRBJ2-3, with TRBD1 as a possible D gene (5 bases). V lost 1 base and J 4 bases, leaving 18 bases between the germline ends. Germline V CDR1 and CDR2: SGHAT, FQNNGV. The CDR3 length is 17 residues. In nucleotides, the CDR3 is TGTGCCAGCAGCTTAGTCGTGGGGCTAGGAAGCTCAGATACGCAGTATTTT. Encoded protein: CASSLVVGLGSSDTQYF.